This TCR beta chain was identified during a study of cytotoxic CD8 clonotypes in ibrutinib-treated CLL. Study-level information: Once patients had received a median 12 months of treatment, range 6 to 36, response samples were obtained. Study-level results: Exceeding age-matched healthy donors, baseline clonality also tracked the counts of circulating CD8+ T cells.

On this clone itself: The antigen is not known.

V lost 5 bases to trimming and J lost 2 bases; unmatched junction nucleotides: 6. CDR1 is SSHAT, CDR2 FNYEAQ, per germline (reference sequence). The CDR3 length is 15 residues. Using immunoSEQ multiplex PCR, the repertoire was profiled, and TCRdb retains in-frame clones only, with some absent. The sample lists over 130,000 clones; 65% to 85% were seen once. The material was PBMCs, obtained after 36 months of ibrutinib treatment. The chain carries TRBV7-7 and TRBJ2-1; 7 bases align to TRBD2. The sequence came from a human donor with chronic lymphocytic leukemia. CDR3 protein: CASSPTSDPYNEQFF. CDR3 sequence (DNA): TGTGCCAGCAGCCCTACTAGCGATCCCTACAATGAGCAGTTCTTC.